This T cell receptor (beta chain) was documented in a study of T cell changes during pregnancy in multiple sclerosis. Repertoires were generated with immunoSEQ multiplex PCR, while TCRdb's copy carries only in-frame clones and drops some. The sample lists roughly 64,000 clones, 90% to 97% occurring once. This CDR3 is 15 amino acids long. Germline loops: CDR1 SNHLY, CDR2 FYNNEI. V gave up 8 bases and J gave up 6 bases; unmatched junction bases: 12. The clonotype originates from a female donor with multiple sclerosis, enrolled in a pregnancy study. The chain carries TRBV2 and TRBJ2-1; TRBD2 matches at 8 bases. This specimen consisted of CD8+ T cells from peripheral blood mononuclear cells, obtained after pregnancy. The DNA for the CDR3 is TGTGCCAGCCTCCCCCCGACTAGCGAGGGCAATGAGCAGTTCTTC. Translation: CASLPPTSEGNEQFF. Using reference TRBV2 and TRBJ2-1 for the parts outside the CDR3, the full variable domain is EPEVTQTPSHQVTQMGQEVILRCVPISNHLYFYWYRQILGQKVEFLVSFYNNEISEKSEIFDDQFSVERPDGSNFTLKIRSTKLEDSAMYFCASLPPTSEGNEQFFGPGTRLTVL.